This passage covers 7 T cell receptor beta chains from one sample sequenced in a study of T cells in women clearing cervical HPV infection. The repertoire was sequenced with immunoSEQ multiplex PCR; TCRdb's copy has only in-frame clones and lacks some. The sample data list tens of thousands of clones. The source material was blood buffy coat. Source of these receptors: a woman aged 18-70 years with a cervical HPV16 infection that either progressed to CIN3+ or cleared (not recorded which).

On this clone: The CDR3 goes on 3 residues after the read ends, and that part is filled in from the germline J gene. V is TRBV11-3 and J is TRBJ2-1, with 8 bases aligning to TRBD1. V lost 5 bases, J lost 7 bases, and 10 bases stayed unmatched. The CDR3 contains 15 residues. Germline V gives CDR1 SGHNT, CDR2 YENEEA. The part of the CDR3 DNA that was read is TGTGCCAGCAGCCCTAGACGGACAGGGCCTAATGAG. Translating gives CASSPRRTGPNE. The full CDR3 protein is CASSPRRTGPNEQFF.

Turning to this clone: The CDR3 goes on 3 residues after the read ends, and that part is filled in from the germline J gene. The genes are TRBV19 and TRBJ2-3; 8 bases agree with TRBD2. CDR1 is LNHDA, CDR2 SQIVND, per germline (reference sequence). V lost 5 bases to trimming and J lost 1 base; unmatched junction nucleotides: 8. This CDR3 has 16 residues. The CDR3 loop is CASSPGTSFRTDTQYF. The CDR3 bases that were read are TGTGCCAGTAGTCCCGGGACTAGTTTCCGCACAGATACG.

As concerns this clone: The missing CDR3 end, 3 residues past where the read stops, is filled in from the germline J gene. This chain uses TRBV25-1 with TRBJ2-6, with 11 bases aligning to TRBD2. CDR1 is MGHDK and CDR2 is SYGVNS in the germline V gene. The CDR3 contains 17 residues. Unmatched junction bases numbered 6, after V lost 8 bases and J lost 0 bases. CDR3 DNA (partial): TGTGCCAGCGGACCACTAGCGGGGGACTCTGGGGCCAACGTC. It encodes CASGPLAGDSGANV. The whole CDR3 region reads CASGPLAGDSGANVLTF.

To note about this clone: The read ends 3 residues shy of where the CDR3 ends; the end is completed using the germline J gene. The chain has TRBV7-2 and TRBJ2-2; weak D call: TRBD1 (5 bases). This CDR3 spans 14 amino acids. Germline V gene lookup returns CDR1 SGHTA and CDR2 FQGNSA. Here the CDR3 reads CASSLGQVAEKLFF. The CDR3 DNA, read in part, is TGTGCCAGCAGCTTGGGGCAGGTGGCTGAAAAG.

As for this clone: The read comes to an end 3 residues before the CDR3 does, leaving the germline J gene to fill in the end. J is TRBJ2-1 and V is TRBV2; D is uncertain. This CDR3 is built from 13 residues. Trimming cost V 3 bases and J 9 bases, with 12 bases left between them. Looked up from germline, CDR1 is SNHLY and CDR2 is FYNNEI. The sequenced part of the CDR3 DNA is TGTGCCAGCAGTGAGCGATCTATCGGTGAG. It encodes CASSERSIGE. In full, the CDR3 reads CASSERSIGEQFF.

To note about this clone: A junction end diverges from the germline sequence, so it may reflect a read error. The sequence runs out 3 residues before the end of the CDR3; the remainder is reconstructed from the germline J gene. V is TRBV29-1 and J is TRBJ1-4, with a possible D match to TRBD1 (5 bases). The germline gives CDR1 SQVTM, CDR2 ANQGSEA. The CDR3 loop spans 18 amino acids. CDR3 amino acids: CSVQDRGPMDSGANVLFF. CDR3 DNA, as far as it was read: TGCAGCGTTCAAGACAGAGGCCCCATGGATTCTGGGGCCAACGTA.

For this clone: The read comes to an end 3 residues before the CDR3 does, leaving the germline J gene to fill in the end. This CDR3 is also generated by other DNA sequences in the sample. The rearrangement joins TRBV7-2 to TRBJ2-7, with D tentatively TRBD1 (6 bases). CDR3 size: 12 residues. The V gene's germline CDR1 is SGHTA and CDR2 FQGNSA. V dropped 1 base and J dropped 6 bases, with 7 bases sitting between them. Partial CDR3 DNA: TGTGCCAGCAGCTTAGGGACAGTCGAG. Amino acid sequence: CASSLGTVE. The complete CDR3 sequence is CASSLGTVEQYF.